Presented here are 31 T cell receptor beta chains from one specimen sequenced in a study of identical twins. TCRdb reprocessed the 5' RACE reads with MiXCR, giving one entry per CDR3 protein. This sample has about 520,000 distinct CDR3 sequences, with around 20% found just once. This same sample was also taken into another study, of T cells expressing NK-cell markers.

The sequenced material came from CD4+ T cells sorted from blood. These receptors came from a woman under 30 in good health.

The V gene is TRBV27, the J gene TRBJ2-7; D call uncertain. V was trimmed by 3 bases and J by 5 bases, leaving 17 bases between them. Germline V gene data show CDR1 as MNHEY and CDR2 as SMNVEV (reference sequence). This CDR3 is built from 15 residues. The CDR3 reads CASSLTHIPPHEQYF. CDR3 DNA sequence: TGTGCCAGCAGTTTGACACACATCCCTCCCCACGAGCAGTACTTC.

The chain carries TRBV6-1 and TRBJ2-2; D may be TRBD2 (5 bases). Germline CDR1 MNHNS, CDR2 SASEGT. This CDR3 comprises 15 residues. Trimming removed 5 bases at V and 2 bases at J, with 12 bases between. CDR3 coding DNA: TGTGCCAGCAGTCGGCTAGCTTTCAACACCGGGGAGCTGTTTTTT. Protein: CASSRLAFNTGELFF.

This clonotype was observed a handful of times. The gene calls are TRBV4-3 and TRBJ2-7, with 7 bases aligning to TRBD2. The CDR3 totals 16 residues. Trimming at V came to 4 bases and at J to 7 bases, leaving 16 bases not matched to a gene. In germline, CDR1 is LGHNA, CDR2 YSLEER. The CDR3 DNA reads TGCGCCAGCAGCCTGGTTGTGGGGGGAGGGCCTGGTGAGCAGTACTTC. Its protein is CASSLVVGGGPGEQYF.

The chain couples TRBV5-1 to TRBJ2-7; 8 positions match TRBD2. V lost 4 bases and J lost 3; bases outside the gene matches: 9. Germline CDR1 SGHRS, CDR2 YFSETQ. The CDR3 length is 15 residues. CDR3 amino acids: CASSSQSSGVYEQYF. In nucleotides, the CDR3 is TGCGCCAGCAGCAGTCAGAGTAGCGGGGTCTACGAGCAGTACTTC. The whole variable domain, filled in from reference TRBV5-1 and TRBJ2-7, reads KAGVTQTPRYLIKTRGQQVTLSCSPISGHRSVSWYQQTPGQGLQFLFEYFSETQRNKGNFPGRFSGRQFSNSRSEMNVSTLELGDSALYLCASSSQSSGVYEQYFGPGTRLTVT.

DNA for the CDR3: TGTGCCAGCAGCCCCGGGACATCCCATGAAGCTTTCTTT. Residues: CASSPGTSHEAFF. The chain recombines TRBV7-8 with TRBJ1-1; D is perhaps TRBD1 (6 bases). The CDR3 spans 13 residues. The germline CDR1 and CDR2 sequences are SGHVS and FQNEAQ. Trimming took 5 bases from V and 7 from J, leaving 14 bases between them.

This clonotype has more than one count but fewer than ten. The chain is built from TRBV12-3 or TRBV12-4 and TRBJ1-5; D is ambiguous. Trimming took 1 base from V and 5 from J, leaving 15 bases between them. There are 16 residues in the CDR3. The CDR3 coding sequence is TGTGCCAGCAGTTTAGTGTCCAGCAGGAGCTATCAGCCCCAGCATTTT. It yields the protein CASSLVSSRSYQPQHF.

This clonotype was counted only a few times. The chain is built from TRBV7-9 and TRBJ2-6; D is unclear. The CDR3 runs to 16 residues. CDR1 SEHNR and CDR2 FQNEAQ come from the germline V gene (reference sequence). The V end lost 1 base, the J end lost 0 bases, and 7 bases lay between the germline ends. The DNA of the CDR3 is TGTGCCAGCAGCTTAGGAGCCTCCTCTGGGGCCAACGTCCTGACTTTC. Translated: CASSLGASSGANVLTF.

This chain connects TRBV5-1 to TRBJ1-6, with D perhaps TRBD1 (5 bases). CDR3 length equals 15 residues. V lost 4 bases and J lost 7, with 15 bases in between. Germline V gene data show CDR1 as SGHRS and CDR2 as YFSETQ. The CDR3 loop reads CASSTYRDGNSPLHF. In DNA form, the CDR3 reads TGCGCCAGCAGCACATACCGGGACGGCAATTCACCCCTCCACTTT.

V gene TRBV7-9 combines with J gene TRBJ1-2, with 7 bases lining up with TRBD1. This CDR3 region has 14 residues. CDR1 SEHNR and CDR2 FQNEAQ come from the germline V gene (reference sequence). With V trimmed by 5 bases and J by 7 bases, 10 bases remained unmatched. The CDR3 loop is CASSNRQGSSGYTF. CDR3 nucleotides: TGTGCCAGCAGCAATAGACAGGGTAGCTCTGGCTACACCTTC.

CDR3 in DNA: TGCAGTGCACCCACGGGGGGGGTCACAGATACGCAGTATTTT. Translating gives CSAPTGGVTDTQYF. The chain employs TRBV20-1 and TRBJ2-3, with 8 positions matching TRBD2. Germline CDR1 and CDR2: DFQATT and SNEGSKA (reference sequence). The CDR3 runs to 14 residues. The ends lost 6 bases at V and 2 bases at J; junction bases unmatched: 7.

This clonotype showed up just a few times. The rearrangement uses TRBV11-3 and TRBJ2-2; 8 bases map to TRBD2. This CDR3 has 12 residues. Unmatched junction bases numbered 3, after V lost 8 bases and J lost 7 bases. Germline V gives CDR1 SGHNT, CDR2 YENEEA. CDR3 protein: CASGTSYGELFF. The CDR3 region has the DNA TGTGCCAGCGGGACTAGTTACGGGGAGCTGTTTTTT. Variable domain in full (rest from reference TRBV11-3 and TRBJ2-2): EAGVVQSPRYKIIEKKQPVAFWCNPISGHNTLYWYLQNLGQGPELLIRYENEEAVDDSQLPKDRFSAERLKGVDSTLKIQPAELGDSAVYLCASGTSYGELFFGEGSRLTVL.

J is TRBJ2-1 and V is TRBV7-9; maybe TRBD2 (5 bases). The germline V gene has CDR1 SEHNR and CDR2 FQNEAQ (reference sequence). Trimming left V 6 bases short and J 9 bases short, with 15 bases between. The CDR3 length is 13 residues. CDR3 amino acids: CASRPTGRGEQFF. CDR3 DNA sequence: TGTGCCAGCAGACCGACGGGGAGAGGTGAGCAGTTCTTC.

This clonotype turned up a few times. The chain recombines TRBV7-8 with TRBJ2-2; D might be TRBD2 (7 bases). This CDR3 has 17 amino acids. Germline loops: CDR1 SGHVS, CDR2 FQNEAQ. Trimming left V 6 bases short and J 2 bases short, with 19 bases between. The CDR3 DNA reads as TGTGCCAGCAGGTCCCCTTGGGGGGGGCCCAACACCGGGGAGCTGTTTTTT. Encoded protein: CASRSPWGGPNTGELFF.

Note on this clonotype: At one end the junction does not follow the germline gene, possibly because of a read error. The CDR3 is CASSVEQYTQYF. CDR3 in DNA: TGTGCCAGCAGCGTAGAACAGTATACTCAGTATTTT. The chain combines TRBV9 with TRBJ2-3; D gene ambiguous. Per germline, CDR1 SGDLS and CDR2 YYNGEE. This CDR3 region has 12 residues.

The V gene is TRBV12-3 or TRBV12-4, the J gene TRBJ2-1; possible D gene TRBD1, 6 bases. Deletions cut 8 bases from V and 9 bases from J, with 14 bases between. The CDR3 loop spans 12 amino acids. In DNA, the CDR3 is TGTGCCAGCCGTAACCAGGGGAGTGAGCAGTTCTTC. Protein product: CASRNQGSEQFF.

The J gene is TRBJ2-6, the V gene TRBV7-2; D remains ambiguous. Germline CDR1 and CDR2: SGHTA and FQGNSA. CDR3 size: 14 residues. V dropped 8 bases and J dropped 0 bases, with 8 bases sitting between them. This CDR3 reads CASSKSSGANVLTF. DNA for the CDR3: TGTGCCAGCTCTAAGTCCTCTGGGGCCAACGTCCTGACTTTC.

Only a few counts were recorded for this clonotype. The chain recombines TRBV10-2 with TRBJ2-3, with a weak D call TRBD2 (5 bases). The CDR3 totals 13 residues. Trimming removed 4 bases from V and 5 bases from J, with 10 bases in between. Per the germline V gene, CDR1 is WSHSY and CDR2 is SAAADI. Here the CDR3 reads CASSGRGVDTQYF. The DNA of the CDR3 is TGCGCCAGCAGTGGTCGGGGAGTAGATACGCAGTATTTT.

V gene TRBV20-1 combines with J gene TRBJ2-1; 11 bases are shared with TRBD2. Germline CDR1 DFQATT, CDR2 SNEGSKA (reference sequence). V dropped 6 bases and J dropped 5; count of bases not matched to a gene: 6. The CDR3 has 14 residues. The CDR3 reads CSAAGTSGNNEQFF. DNA of the CDR3: TGCAGTGCCGCCGGGACTAGCGGAAACAATGAGCAGTTCTTC.

This clonotype was observed a few times. The genes are TRBV7-8 and TRBJ1-5; perhaps TRBD1 as D (5 bases). Germline assignment: CDR1 SGHVS and CDR2 FQNEAQ. This CDR3 comprises 17 residues. Trimming pared 2 bases from V and 5 bases from J, leaving 19 bases between. In DNA, the CDR3 is TGTGCCAGCAGCTTAAGGGGAGTCCAGGTCCACCATCAGCCCCAGCATTTT. It specifies CASSLRGVQVHHQPQHF.

This clonotype occurred a few times. This chain connects TRBV20-1 to TRBJ2-1; perhaps D is TRBD1 or TRBD2 (5 bases each). Trimming took off 5 bases at V and 9 bases at J, with 23 bases between the two ends. The CDR3 extends over 15 amino acids. CDR1 is DFQATT and CDR2 is SNEGSKA in the germline V gene (reference sequence). In DNA, the CDR3 is TGCAGTGCTTACCCGGGACCCCATAGCAGTGGTGAGCAGTTCTTC. Its translation: CSAYPGPHSSGEQFF.

The chain has TRBV5-1 and TRBJ2-3, with 13 bases aligning to TRBD2. CDR1 SGHRS and CDR2 YFSETQ come from the germline V gene. There are 14 residues in the CDR3. V dropped 5 bases and J dropped 6; count of bases not matched to a gene: 3. The CDR3 nucleotides read TGCGCCAGCAGAACTAGCGGGAGGGCGGATACGCAGTATTTT. Protein sequence: CASRTSGRADTQYF.

This clonotype was detected a few times. This chain uses TRBV24-1 with TRBJ2-1; 9 bases fit TRBD1. V lost 8 bases and J lost 7; bases outside the gene matches: 11. This CDR3 is built from 15 residues. Germline-derived CDR1 and CDR2 are KGHDR and SFDVKD. This CDR3 is CATMANSDRGNEQFF. In DNA form, the CDR3 reads TGTGCCACCATGGCGAATTCGGACAGGGGTAATGAGCAGTTCTTC.

The V and J genes are TRBV20-1 and TRBJ2-7; 9 bases agree with TRBD2. The length of the CDR3 is 14 residues. Losses at the gene ends were 2 bases for V and 4 bases for J; bases not matched to a gene: 6. Germline V CDR1 and CDR2: DFQATT, SNEGSKA (reference sequence). CDR3 sequence reads: CSARKTSGVYEQYF. As DNA, the CDR3 is TGCAGTGCTAGAAAGACTAGCGGAGTATACGAGCAGTACTTC.

This clonotype was picked up a small number of times. The V call is TRBV15, the J call TRBJ2-1, with D uncertain. Trimming took off 3 bases at V and 7 bases at J, with 13 bases between the two ends. CDR1 is LNHNV and CDR2 is YYDKDF in the germline V gene (reference sequence). This CDR3 has 14 residues. For the CDR3, the DNA is TGTGCCACCAGCAGTCTCCTGATGGGGAATGAGCAGTTCTTC. Translation: CATSSLLMGNEQFF.

The chain is built from TRBV18 and TRBJ1-6; D is perhaps TRBD1 (5 bases). The CDR3 has 17 amino acids. CDR1 is KGHSH, CDR2 LQKENI, per germline. The V end lost 4 bases, the J end lost 0 bases, and 13 bases lay between the germline ends. CDR3 sequence reads: CASSLQGPNSYNSPLHF. In DNA, the CDR3 is TGTGCCAGCTCACTCCAGGGCCCTAACTCCTATAATTCACCCCTCCACTTT.

This clonotype was counted many times. The chain carries TRBV5-1 and TRBJ2-7, with 9 bases fitting TRBD2. This CDR3 comprises 18 residues. V trimming: 2 bases; J trimming: 2 bases; junction bases outside the gene matches: 14. Germline V gene data show CDR1 as SGHRS and CDR2 as YFSETQ. CDR3 region: CASSFLTPTSGRTYEQYF. CDR3 DNA: TGCGCCAGCAGCTTCCTTACACCGACTAGCGGACGCACCTACGAGCAGTACTTC. Complete variable domain (other parts from reference TRBV5-1 and TRBJ2-7): KAGVTQTPRYLIKTRGQQVTLSCSPISGHRSVSWYQQTPGQGLQFLFEYFSETQRNKGNFPGRFSGRQFSNSRSEMNVSTLELGDSALYLCASSFLTPTSGRTYEQYFGPGTRLTVT.

The rearrangement links TRBV5-1 to TRBJ2-7; the D gene is possibly TRBD2 (6 bases). Trimming removed 4 bases from V and 7 bases from J, with 18 bases in between. Germline values: CDR1 SGHRS, CDR2 YFSETQ. The CDR3 is 14 residues long. Written as DNA, the CDR3 is TGCGCCAGCAGCGCGGGACGGATGGGAACTGAGCAGTACTTC. Its translation is CASSAGRMGTEQYF.

The rearrangement links TRBV20-1 to TRBJ2-3, with D tentatively TRBD2 (5 bases). V lost 0 bases to trimming and J lost 6 bases, with 16 bases between them. CDR1 is DFQATT and CDR2 is SNEGSKA in the germline V gene (reference sequence). This CDR3 spans 15 amino acids. CDR3 loop: CSAREGATRFDTQYF. CDR3 sequence (DNA): TGCAGTGCTAGAGAGGGAGCGACTCGGTTTGATACGCAGTATTTT.

The chain uses TRBV7-9 and TRBJ2-3; 9 nucleotides agree with TRBD1. CDR3 length: 16 amino acids. V dropped 5 bases and J dropped 1; count of bases not matched to a gene: 7. Germline values: CDR1 SEHNR, CDR2 FQNEAQ (reference sequence). The CDR3 here is CASSPLGQGGTDTQYF. The CDR3 coding sequence is TGTGCCAGCAGCCCGTTGGGACAGGGAGGCACAGATACGCAGTATTTT.

The table lists this clonotype with a few counts. The chain is built from TRBV5-1 and TRBJ2-3; D is uncertain. From germline, CDR1 is SGHRS and CDR2 YFSETQ. The V end lost 0 bases, the J end lost 6 bases, and 11 bases lay between the germline ends. The CDR3 extends over 14 amino acids. The CDR3 protein is CASSLEGRDDTQYF. CDR3 nucleotide sequence: TGCGCCAGCAGCTTGGAGGGTCGCGACGATACGCAGTATTTT.

Ten or more counts support this clonotype. CDR3 loop: CASSLLGTSGGAYTDTQYF. The CDR3 nucleotides are TGTGCCAGCAGCCTTCTAGGGACTAGCGGGGGGGCTTACACAGATACGCAGTATTTT. The chain joins TRBV12-3 or TRBV12-4 to TRBJ2-3; 16 bases match TRBD2. The CDR3 totals 19 residues. V lost 6 bases to trimming and J lost 2 bases; unmatched junction nucleotides: 11.